These 12 T cell receptor beta chains were sequenced from one sample in a study of T cells in Graves' hyperthyroidism and ophthalmopathy. What was amplified from RNA transcripts were TCR beta CDR3 regions. TCR CDR3 regions were first amplified by RT-PCR with HTBI primers. TCRdb used MiXCR to reprocess the multiplex PCR reads, holding one entry per CDR3 protein. The sample holds around 400,000 distinct CDR3 sequences, 15% to 18% seen once. Sample: blood. All receptors derive from a woman in her late teens or twenties with Graves' hyperthyroidism that later progressed to Graves' ophthalmopathy.

The table lists this clonotype with a few counts. The chain combines TRBV27 with TRBJ1-5; the match to TRBD1 covers 8 bases. CDR3 length: 15 residues. CDR1 is MNHEY, CDR2 SMNVEV, per germline (reference sequence). V was clipped by 4 bases and J by 2 bases; unmatched bases: 4. The CDR3 coding sequence is TGTGCCAGCAGTTCCCACAGGGGGGGCAATCAGCCCCAGCATTTT. Its protein product is CASSSHRGGNQPQHF.

This clonotype was seen at least ten times. The genes are TRBV27 and TRBJ1-1; possible D gene TRBD1, 5 bases. V was pared by 3 bases and J by 4 bases, with 15 bases between. Germline values: CDR1 MNHEY, CDR2 SMNVEV (reference sequence). CDR3 length: 15 residues. CDR3 DNA sequence: TGTGCCAGCAGTTTTGGGGGGGGGGTGGGCACTGAAGCTTTCTTT. The encoded protein is CASSFGGGVGTEAFF.

This clonotype was observed at least ten times. This chain uses TRBV28 with TRBJ2-7, with D possibly TRBD1 on 6 matching bases. Germline V gene data show CDR1 as MDHEN and CDR2 as SYDVKM. The germline V and J ends were trimmed by 2 bases and 5 bases, with 10 bases remaining between them. This CDR3 spans 13 amino acids. This CDR3 reads CASSLARGDEQYF. The CDR3 DNA follows: TGTGCCAGCAGTTTAGCCAGGGGCGACGAGCAGTACTTC.

The chain links TRBV20-1 to TRBJ2-7; D is perhaps TRBD2 (6 bases). The length of the CDR3 is 13 residues. Per germline, CDR1 DFQATT and CDR2 SNEGSKA (reference sequence). The V end lost 0 bases, the J end lost 2 bases, and 8 bases lay between the germline ends. CDR3 amino acids: CSAREAGTYEQYF. CDR3 bases: TGCAGTGCTAGAGAAGCGGGTACCTACGAGCAGTACTTC.

In the case of this clonotype: A much larger clone lies a single base off, so this may be a read error. V and J are TRBV6-1 and TRBJ2-7, with 12 bases fitting TRBD2. Germline V CDR1 and CDR2: MNHNS, SASEGT. The CDR3 sequence is 14 residues long. CDR3 sequence reads: CASRLAGGPYGQYF. The CDR3 bases are TGTGCCAGCAGACTAGCGGGAGGTCCCTACGGGCAGTACTTC.

The chain combines TRBV20-1 with TRBJ1-6; 9 bases are a match to TRBD1. CDR1 is DFQATT and CDR2 is SNEGSKA in the germline V gene (reference sequence). Trimming at V came to 3 bases and at J to 9 bases, leaving 9 bases not matched to a gene. This CDR3 contains 15 residues. As DNA, the CDR3 is TGCAGTGCTAGCCCACGGGACAGGGTGACTTCACCCCTCCACTTT. This codes for CSASPRDRVTSPLHF.

This chain joins TRBV19 and TRBJ1-5; 8 bases map to TRBD1. The CDR3 spans 16 residues. Germline V lookup: CDR1 LNHDA, CDR2 SQIVND (reference sequence). The V gene end was trimmed by 0 bases and the J gene end by 2 bases; junction bases not matched to a gene: 3. CDR3 DNA: TGTGCCAGTAGTATAGACAGGGGGCGAGGCAATCAGCCCCAGCATTTT. It translates to CASSIDRGRGNQPQHF.

There are a few counts of this clonotype. The genes are TRBV30 and TRBJ2-1; 13 bases are a match to TRBD2. CDR3 size: 16 residues. Germline V lookup: CDR1 GTSNPN, CDR2 SVGIG (reference sequence). The V segment lost 0 bases and the J segment 4 bases; nucleotides outside the gene matches: 3. The CDR3 DNA is TGTGCCTGGAGTGTTAGGACTAGCGGGAGATACAATGAGCAGTTCTTC. It yields the protein CAWSVRTSGRYNEQFF.

This clonotype was recorded many times. The rearrangement joins TRBV7-9 to TRBJ1-1; possibly TRBD1 for D (5 bases). Trimming removed 1 base from V and 4 bases from J, with 10 bases in between. This CDR3 contains 14 residues. Per germline, CDR1 SEHNR and CDR2 FQNEAQ (reference sequence). For the CDR3, the DNA is TGTGCCAGCAGCTTAGACAGGAGCACCACTGAAGCTTTCTTT. It specifies CASSLDRSTTEAFF.

This clonotype was observed at least ten times. The chain carries TRBV11-2 and TRBJ1-5; 8 bases map to TRBD1. Germline CDR1 and CDR2: SGHAT and FQNNGV. This CDR3 region has 14 residues. The J segment lost 6 bases and the V segment lost 1 base, leaving 2 bases of the junction unmatched. Here the CDR3 reads CASSLAGGGQPQHF. The CDR3 DNA follows: TGTGCCAGCAGCTTAGCAGGGGGCGGTCAGCCCCAGCATTTT. Full variable domain (rest looked up from reference TRBV11-2 and TRBJ1-5): EAGVAQSPRYKIIEKRQSVAFWCNPISGHATLYWYQQILGQGPKLLIQFQNNGVVDDSQLPKDRFSAERLKGVDSTLKIQPAKLEDSAVYLCASSLAGGGQPQHFGDGTRLSIL.

This clonotype was seen ten or more times. The chain is built from TRBV11-3 and TRBJ2-1; tentative D call: TRBD1 (5 bases). The CDR3 sequence is 16 residues long. V was clipped by 3 bases and J by 0 bases, with 12 bases between them. CDR1 SGHNT and CDR2 YENEEA come from the germline V gene. As DNA, the CDR3 is TGTGCCAGCAGCTTCTTTGAAGGGGCCTCCTACAATGAGCAGTTCTTC. This encodes CASSFFEGASYNEQFF.

This clonotype was detected only a few times. The chain employs TRBV28 and TRBJ1-5, with D perhaps TRBD1 (6 bases). Per the germline V gene, CDR1 is MDHEN and CDR2 is SYDVKM. The CDR3 loop spans 15 amino acids. V was cut by 6 bases and J by 5 bases, with 17 bases left in between. Here the CDR3 DNA reads TGTGCCAGCAGATCTCAGGGGTTTTTATATCAGCCCCAGCATTTT. It translates to CASRSQGFLYQPQHF.